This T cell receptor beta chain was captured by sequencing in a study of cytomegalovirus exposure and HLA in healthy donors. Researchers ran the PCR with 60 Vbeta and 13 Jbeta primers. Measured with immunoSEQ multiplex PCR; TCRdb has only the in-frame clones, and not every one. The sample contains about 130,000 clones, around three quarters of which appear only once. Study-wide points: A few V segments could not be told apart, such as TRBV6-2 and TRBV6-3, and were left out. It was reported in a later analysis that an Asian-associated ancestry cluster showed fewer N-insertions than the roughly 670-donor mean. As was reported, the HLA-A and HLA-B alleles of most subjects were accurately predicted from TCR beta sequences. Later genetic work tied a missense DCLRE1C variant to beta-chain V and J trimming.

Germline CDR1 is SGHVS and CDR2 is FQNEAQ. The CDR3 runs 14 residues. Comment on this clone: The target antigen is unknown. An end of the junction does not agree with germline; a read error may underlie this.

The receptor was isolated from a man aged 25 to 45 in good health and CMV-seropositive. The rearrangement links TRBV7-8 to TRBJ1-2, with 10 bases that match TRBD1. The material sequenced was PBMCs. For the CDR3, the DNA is TGTGCCAGCAGACCAACCCGGGACAGGGGCCTTGGGGCCTTC. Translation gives CASRPTRDRGLGAF.